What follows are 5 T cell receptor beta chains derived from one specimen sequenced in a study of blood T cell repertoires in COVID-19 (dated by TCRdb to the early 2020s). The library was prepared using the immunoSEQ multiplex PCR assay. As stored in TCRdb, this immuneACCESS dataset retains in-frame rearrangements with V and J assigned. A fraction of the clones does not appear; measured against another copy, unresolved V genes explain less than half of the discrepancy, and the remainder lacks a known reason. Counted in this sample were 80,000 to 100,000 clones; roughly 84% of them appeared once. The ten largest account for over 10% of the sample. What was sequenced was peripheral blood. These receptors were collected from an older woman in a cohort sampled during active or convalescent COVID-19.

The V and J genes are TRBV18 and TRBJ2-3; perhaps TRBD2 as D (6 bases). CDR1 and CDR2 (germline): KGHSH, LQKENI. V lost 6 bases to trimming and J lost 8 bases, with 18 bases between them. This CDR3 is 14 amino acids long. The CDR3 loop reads CASSRDRSEGTQYF. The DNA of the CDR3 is TGTGCCAGCTCGCGGGACCGTTCGGAAGGTACGCAGTATTTT. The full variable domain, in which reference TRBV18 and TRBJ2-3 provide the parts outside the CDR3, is NAGVMQNPRHLVRRRGQEARLRCSPMKGHSHVYWYRQLPEEGLKFMVYLQKENIIDESGMPKERFSAEFPKEGPSILRIQQVVRGDSAAYFCASSRDRSEGTQYFGPGTRLTVL.

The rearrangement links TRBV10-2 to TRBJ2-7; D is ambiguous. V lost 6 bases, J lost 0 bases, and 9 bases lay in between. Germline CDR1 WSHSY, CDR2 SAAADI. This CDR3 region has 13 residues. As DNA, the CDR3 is TGCGCCAGCAGACCGCAGGCCTCCTACGAGCAGTACTTC. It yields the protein CASRPQASYEQYF.

In DNA form, the CDR3 reads TGTGCCAGCTCACCACCGTCTAGCGAAGAGACCCAGTACTTC. This encodes CASSPPSSEETQYF. The V call is TRBV18, the J call TRBJ2-5; D is perhaps TRBD2 (6 bases). The CDR3 is made up of 14 amino acids. Per germline, CDR1 KGHSH and CDR2 LQKENI. The ends were cut back, 0 bases at V and 3 bases at J, with 8 bases in the middle.

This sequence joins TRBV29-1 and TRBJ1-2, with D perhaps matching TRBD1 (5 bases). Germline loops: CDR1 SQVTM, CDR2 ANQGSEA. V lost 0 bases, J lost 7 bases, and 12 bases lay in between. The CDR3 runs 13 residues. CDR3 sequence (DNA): TGCAGCGTTGAAGATCGTGTCAGGGCTGGCTACACCTTC. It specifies CSVEDRVRAGYTF.

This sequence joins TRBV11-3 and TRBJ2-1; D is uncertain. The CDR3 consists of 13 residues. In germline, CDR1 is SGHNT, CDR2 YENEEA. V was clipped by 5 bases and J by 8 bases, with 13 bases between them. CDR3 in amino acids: CASSLMGRDEQFF. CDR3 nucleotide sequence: TGTGCCAGCAGCCTAATGGGTCGGGATGAGCAGTTCTTC.